In its sample, the clone carrying this TCR beta chain was seen a few times. No antigen is known for it. Trimming cost V 4 bases and J 5 bases, with 7 bases left between them. The germline V gene has CDR1 SEHNR and CDR2 FQNEAQ (reference sequence). The CDR3 runs 12 residues. This entry belongs to a study of T-cell memory formation after mild COVID-19. A 5'RACE reaction primed in the constant segment made cDNA libraries of TCR alpha and TCR beta, and these carried sample barcodes and UMIs. TCRdb processed the 5' RACE reads anew with MiXCR; each CDR3 protein has one entry. The sample includes about 470,000 distinct CDR3 sequences, roughly 20% of them seen just once. Whole-study results and caveats: Contracting clones localized mainly to CM and EM when CD4+ and mainly to EMRA when CD8+. The study detected some responding clones in pre-infection memory, suggesting cross-reactive memory joined. Among clones peaking at day 37 in the second wave, SARS-CoV-2 specificity remained unconfirmed.

The specimen was PBMCs or a T cell subset sorted from them (not recorded which). The V and J genes are TRBV7-9 and TRBJ2-3, with D hard to call. This clonotype was sampled from an adult woman who had mild COVID-19 (a few samples of this study predate the infection). Cell type and time point are not known. The CDR3 sequence: CASSSRLDTQYF. CDR3 nucleotides: TGTGCCAGCAGCTCCCGATTAGATACGCAGTATTTT.